Listed here are 24 T cell receptor beta chains from one sample, sequenced in a study of blood T cell repertoires in COVID-19. Repertoires were generated with immunoSEQ multiplex PCR, while TCRdb's copy carries only in-frame clones and drops some. The repertoire holds 25,000 to 35,000 clones, with roughly 80% as singletons. Sequenced material: peripheral blood. The receptor set was obtained from a woman aged 55 to 70 with acute or convalescent COVID-19.

This chain joins TRBV5-4 and TRBJ2-7; TRBD1 matches at 7 bases. Germline V gene data show CDR1 as SGHNT and CDR2 as YYREEE (reference sequence). This CDR3 contains 12 residues. V was pared by 1 base and J by 5 bases, with 0 bases of the junction left unmatched. The CDR3: CASSLQGDEQYF. The DNA of the CDR3 is TGTGCCAGCAGCTTGCAGGGGGACGAGCAGTACTTC.

In DNA, the CDR3 is TGTGCCAGCAGCGCGCCCCCCGGCACAGATACGCAGTATTTT. Its translation: CASSAPPGTDTQYF. The J gene is TRBJ2-3, the V gene TRBV7-9; D uncertain. Looked up from germline, CDR1 is SEHNR and CDR2 is FQNEAQ (reference sequence). CDR3 length: 14 amino acids. Trimming took off 5 bases at V and 1 base at J, with 10 bases between the two ends.

This sequence joins TRBV7-2 and TRBJ1-2, with TRBD1 identical over 8 bases. CDR3 length: 14 residues. The V segment lost 2 bases and the J segment 8 bases; nucleotides outside the gene matches: 7. CDR1 is SGHTA, CDR2 FQGNSA, per germline. CDR3 loop: CASSLLQGAGGYTF. CDR3 nucleotide sequence: TGTGCCAGCAGCTTACTGCAGGGGGCGGGAGGCTACACCTTC.

This chain joins TRBV4-1 and TRBJ1-5, with TRBD1 matching over 7 bases. Per the germline V gene, CDR1 is MGHRA and CDR2 is YSYEKL. The CDR3 runs 17 residues. V gave up 1 base and J gave up 0 bases; unmatched junction bases: 6. CDR3 in amino acids: CASSQGQGAYSNQPQHF. DNA of the CDR3: TGCGCCAGCAGCCAAGGACAGGGAGCCTATAGCAATCAGCCCCAGCATTTT.

V and J are TRBV4-1 and TRBJ1-1; no definite D call. There are 16 residues in the CDR3. Germline V lookup: CDR1 MGHRA, CDR2 YSYEKL. V shed 0 bases and J shed 0 bases, with 11 bases lying between them. CDR3: CASSQEGLTLNTEAFF. CDR3 DNA: TGCGCCAGCAGCCAAGAGGGCCTTACACTGAACACTGAAGCTTTCTTT.

This clone was seen a few times. The chain has TRBV12-5 and TRBJ2-5; TRBD1 is a possible D gene (6 bases). Germline CDR1 and CDR2: LGHNT and FRNRAP. This CDR3 has 13 residues. Trimming took 2 bases from V and 2 from J, leaving 6 bases between them. The chain's CDR3 is CASGLRGQETQYF. CDR3 nucleotide sequence: TGTGCTAGTGGTTTGAGGGGGCAAGAGACCCAGTACTTC.

The chain uses TRBV6-5 and TRBJ2-5, with D possibly TRBD1 on 6 matching bases. V shed 8 bases and J shed 2 bases, with 9 bases lying between them. From germline, CDR1 is MNHEY and CDR2 SVGAGI. This CDR3 comprises 12 residues. The CDR3 reads CASRDTQETQYF. The CDR3 coding sequence is TGTGCCAGCCGGGACACTCAAGAGACCCAGTACTTC.

The chain employs TRBV6-2 or TRBV6-3 and TRBJ1-1; TRBD1 matches 8 bases. The CDR3 has 13 amino acids. V trimming: 6 bases; J trimming: 5 bases; junction bases outside the gene matches: 5. From germline, CDR1 is MNHEY and CDR2 SVGEGT. CDR3: CASSPYRGTEAFF. The CDR3 bases are TGTGCCAGCAGCCCTTACAGGGGGACTGAAGCTTTCTTT.

The chain is built from TRBV5-1 and TRBJ2-5; D is uncertain. The CDR3 loop spans 15 amino acids. Per germline, CDR1 SGHRS and CDR2 YFSETQ. Trimming left V 1 base short and J 1 base short, with 11 bases between. CDR3 amino acids: CASSLQVSRQETQYF. The CDR3 DNA reads TGCGCCAGCAGCTTGCAGGTCTCACGCCAAGAGACCCAGTACTTC.

The V gene is TRBV27, the J gene TRBJ1-2; D possibly corresponds to TRBD1 (6 bases). Germline V gene sequence: CDR1 MNHEY, CDR2 SMNVEV (reference sequence). V was cut by 0 bases and J by 0 bases, with 11 bases left in between. The CDR3 extends over 16 amino acids. The CDR3 spells CASSLSRRTANYGYTF. DNA of the CDR3: TGTGCCAGCAGTTTATCCAGGCGGACAGCTAACTATGGCTACACCTTC.

The V gene is TRBV5-1, the J gene TRBJ1-6, with D hard to call. Trimming left V 5 bases short and J 7 bases short, with 16 bases between. Germline V gene data show CDR1 as SGHRS and CDR2 as YFSETQ. The CDR3 is 15 residues long. The CDR3: CASSSAIPGNSPLHF. The CDR3 DNA sequence: TGCGCCAGCAGTAGCGCTATTCCGGGGAATTCACCCCTCCACTTT.

The chain combines TRBV28 with TRBJ1-2, with D possibly being TRBD1 (6 bases). The germline gives CDR1 MDHEN, CDR2 SYDVKM. The CDR3 has 17 residues. V was clipped by 4 bases and J by 7 bases, with 25 bases between them. As DNA, the CDR3 is TGTGCCAGCAGTTGGGGTTTTGGGACAACCCTCATTGGTGGCTACACCTTC. As protein: CASSWGFGTTLIGGYTF.

The chain links TRBV6-5 to TRBJ1-2; D unresolved. CDR1 and CDR2 from the germline V gene are MNHEY and SVGAGI. V shed 2 bases and J shed 0 bases, with 4 bases lying between them. The CDR3 is made up of 13 amino acids. CDR3 nucleotides: TGTGCCAGCAGTTACGAGGCTAACTATGGCTACACCTTC. Translating gives CASSYEANYGYTF.

The table lists this clone with a count of one. The chain carries TRBV30 and TRBJ1-1; TRBD1 is a possible D gene (5 bases). The V gene lost 1 base and the J gene lost 3 bases, with 9 bases spanning the gap. The CDR3 contains 13 residues. Germline CDR1 GTSNPN, CDR2 SVGIG (reference sequence). CDR3 sequence (DNA): TGTGCCTGGAGTGAGGGGTCGCACACTGAAGCTTTCTTT. This gives the protein CAWSEGSHTEAFF. Full variable domain (outside the CDR3, taken from reference TRBV30 and TRBJ1-1): SQTIHQWPATLVQPVGSPLSLECTVEGTSNPNLYWYRQAAGRGLQLLFYSVGIGQISSEVPQNLSASRPQDRQFILSSKKLLLSDSGFYLCAWSEGSHTEAFFGQGTRLTVV.

CDR3 DNA: TGCGCCAGCAGTTCCAATGGCGGGCCAACCGGGGAGCTGTTTTTT. It translates to CASSSNGGPTGELFF. The V gene is TRBV5-1, the J gene TRBJ2-2; D may be TRBD2 (5 bases). The germline V gene encodes CDR1 SGHRS and CDR2 YFSETQ. Trimming cost V 5 bases and J 5 bases, with 16 bases left between them. The CDR3 extends over 15 amino acids.

The CDR3 loop reads CASSQNPQGYYTTNEKLFF. The DNA of the CDR3 is TGCGCCAGCAGCCAAAACCCACAGGGTTATTACACAACTAATGAAAAACTGTTTTTT. This sequence joins TRBV4-1 and TRBJ1-4; D is possibly TRBD1 (6 bases). In germline, CDR1 is MGHRA, CDR2 YSYEKL. The CDR3 contains 19 residues. The V end lost 2 bases, the J end lost 0 bases, and 19 bases lay between the germline ends.

This rearrangement joins TRBV28 to TRBJ1-1, with no clear D. V was pared by 5 bases and J by 4 bases, with 11 bases between. Germline CDR1 is MDHEN and CDR2 is SYDVKM. The CDR3 spans 13 residues. CDR3 protein: CASSPPWATEAFF. CDR3 bases: TGTGCCAGCAGTCCACCTTGGGCCACTGAAGCTTTCTTT.

Here the CDR3 reads CSVEDHKREGEFEAFF. The CDR3 nucleotides read TGCAGCGTTGAAGATCACAAGCGTGAGGGTGAATTTGAAGCTTTCTTT. This chain connects TRBV29-1 to TRBJ1-1, with D unclear. Looked up from germline, CDR1 is SQVTM and CDR2 is ANQGSEA. The CDR3 is 16 residues long. The V and J ends lost 0 bases and 7 bases respectively, with 21 bases between them.

V usage is TRBV10-2 and J usage is TRBJ2-3, with a possible D match to TRBD2 (6 bases). The CDR3 covers 16 residues. CDR1 is WSHSY, CDR2 SAAADI, per germline. Trimming left V 6 bases short and J 1 base short, with 17 bases between. CDR3 sequence reads: CASRGSGLAGTDTQYF. The CDR3 DNA is TGCGCCAGCAGAGGCTCGGGACTGGCGGGCACAGATACGCAGTATTTT.

This clone was found once. V usage is TRBV27 and J usage is TRBJ2-1, with TRBD2 matching 7 bases. Germline assignment: CDR1 MNHEY and CDR2 SMNVEV (reference sequence). J lost 4 bases, V lost 5 bases, and 8 bases had no gene match. The length of the CDR3 is 15 residues. CDR3 nucleotides: TGTGCCAGCAGTATAGCGGGCTCCTCTTACAATGAGCAGTTCTTC. Translation gives CASSIAGSSYNEQFF.

The V gene is TRBV9, the J gene TRBJ1-1; tentative D call: TRBD1 (5 bases). The CDR3 sequence is 14 residues long. The germline gives CDR1 SGDLS, CDR2 YYNGEE. V was cut by 4 bases and J by 1 base, with 11 bases left in between. Written as DNA, the CDR3 is TGTGCCAGCAGCCAACAGGTGGGGAACACTGAAGCTTTCTTT. Translating it yields CASSQQVGNTEAFF.

The J gene is TRBJ1-2, the V gene TRBV4-1; TRBD1 agrees at 7 bases. This CDR3 contains 19 residues. Trimming removed 1 base from V and 0 bases from J; junction bases left unmatched: 14. Germline assignment: CDR1 MGHRA and CDR2 YSYEKL. The chain's CDR3 is CASSQGPLHRGPANYGYTF. The CDR3 bases are TGCGCCAGCAGCCAAGGCCCCCTCCACAGGGGACCGGCTAACTATGGCTACACCTTC.

V usage is TRBV13 and J usage is TRBJ2-5, with 9 nucleotides matching TRBD2. The CDR3 consists of 18 residues. Germline CDR1 PRHDT, CDR2 FYEKMQ (reference sequence). V was clipped by 6 bases and J by 3 bases; unmatched bases: 17. The CDR3, as DNA: TGTGCCAGCAGAACTCCCGAGGGCGGGGGGGACGAGAAAGAGACCCAGTACTTC. Translated: CASRTPEGGGDEKETQYF.

The rearrangement joins TRBV7-2 to TRBJ2-7, with D possibly TRBD2 on 5 matching bases. The V gene lost 4 bases and the J gene lost 7 bases, with 23 bases spanning the gap. The CDR3 spans 16 residues. In germline, CDR1 is SGHTA, CDR2 FQGNSA. CDR3 bases: TGTGCCAGCAGCTCCGGGCTTCGGCGGGCGACTGGGGAGCAGTACTTC. Residues: CASSSGLRRATGEQYF.